The 21 T cell receptor beta chains listed next were all sequenced from one sample in a study of lymphopenia after photon versus proton radiotherapy. Data came from immunoSEQ multiplex PCR; TCRdb stores just in-frame clones and leaves some out. The sample records more than 35,000 clones, 85% to 90% being singletons. The sample was peripheral blood, taken from a patient treated with photon-based radiotherapy. The origin of the receptors is a man aged 45-60 years with gastric cancer.

This rearrangement joins TRBV7-9 to TRBJ1-4; D uncertain. The CDR3 contains 15 residues. Per the germline V gene, CDR1 is SEHNR and CDR2 is FQNEAQ (reference sequence). The V and J ends lost 6 bases and 3 bases respectively, with 14 bases between them. CDR3 amino acids: CASRPNGVSNEKLFF. The CDR3 DNA sequence: TGTGCCAGCAGGCCTAATGGTGTATCTAATGAAAAACTGTTTTTT.

The chain couples TRBV15 to TRBJ2-1, with TRBD2 matching 10 bases. The V gene end was trimmed by 3 bases and the J gene end by 2 bases; junction bases not matched to a gene: 4. This CDR3 is built from 16 residues. Per germline, CDR1 LNHNV and CDR2 YYDKDF (reference sequence). Written as DNA, the CDR3 is TGTGCCACCAGCAGGGAAGCGGGAGGGGCCTACAATGAGCAGTTCTTC. This codes for CATSREAGGAYNEQFF.

V usage is TRBV30 and J usage is TRBJ1-6; no clear D gene. The CDR3 runs 13 residues. The ends were cut back, 1 base at V and 8 bases at J, with 9 bases in the middle. CDR1 is GTSNPN and CDR2 is SVGIG in the germline V gene (reference sequence). The CDR3 DNA sequence: TGTGCCTGGAGTGGTAGGGTAGATTCACCCCTCCACTTT. It specifies CAWSGRVDSPLHF.

The chain combines TRBV29-1 with TRBJ2-3, with D possibly being TRBD2 (5 bases). Trimming cost V 7 bases and J 0 bases, with 11 bases left between them. Germline loops: CDR1 SQVTM, CDR2 ANQGSEA. The CDR3 runs to 13 residues. CDR3 in amino acids: CSAEPGSTDTQYF. The CDR3 DNA reads as TGCAGCGCCGAACCGGGGAGCACAGATACGCAGTATTTT.

The chain combines TRBV5-1 with TRBJ1-2, with D tentatively TRBD1 (5 bases). Per germline, CDR1 SGHRS and CDR2 YFSETQ. V was pared by 4 bases and J by 1 base, with 8 bases between. The CDR3 contains 13 residues. CDR3 amino acids: CASSIDSNYGYTF. The CDR3 coding sequence is TGCGCCAGCAGCATCGACAGTAACTATGGCTACACCTTC. Complete variable domain (other parts from reference TRBV5-1 and TRBJ1-2): KAGVTQTPRYLIKTRGQQVTLSCSPISGHRSVSWYQQTPGQGLQFLFEYFSETQRNKGNFPGRFSGRQFSNSRSEMNVSTLELGDSALYLCASSIDSNYGYTFGSGTRLTVV.

This chain joins TRBV7-9 and TRBJ2-2; D may correspond to TRBD1 or TRBD2 (5 bases each). CDR1 is SEHNR, CDR2 FQNEAQ, per germline (reference sequence). Trimming shortened V by 5 bases and J by 7 bases, and 11 bases separated the two germline ends. The CDR3 totals 13 residues. CDR3 sequence (DNA): TGTGCCAGCAGCCCTGAGGGGTACGGGGAGCTGTTTTTT. Translated: CASSPEGYGELFF.

The genes are TRBV29-1 and TRBJ2-7; 9 nucleotides agree with TRBD1. Germline V CDR1 and CDR2: SQVTM, ANQGSEA. The CDR3 is 17 amino acids. Trimming cost V 1 base and J 4 bases; bases outside gene matches: 14. CDR3 DNA: TGCAGCGTTGAAGTCGGGATTTTCGACAGGGGGAGTTACGAGCAGTACTTC. The encoded protein is CSVEVGIFDRGSYEQYF.

The V call is TRBV4-3, the J call TRBJ1-2; D not resolved. Trimming shortened V by 2 bases and J by 7 bases, and 17 bases separated the two germline ends. This CDR3 is built from 15 residues. The V gene's germline CDR1 is LGHNA and CDR2 YSLEER. CDR3 coding DNA: TGCGCCAGCAGCCAATCGGACGGCCTGGCTAGTGGCTACACCTTC. Translating it yields CASSQSDGLASGYTF.

This sequence joins TRBV7-2 and TRBJ1-6; TRBD1 matches at 7 bases. The CDR3 length is 15 residues. V lost 4 bases and J lost 10; bases outside the gene matches: 10. The V gene's germline CDR1 is SGHTA and CDR2 FQGNSA. The CDR3 DNA reads TGTGCCAGCAGCTCATGGACAGGATCTAGGTCACCCCTCCACTTT. It encodes CASSSWTGSRSPLHF. Drawing the rest from reference TRBV7-2 and TRBJ1-6, the complete variable domain is GAGVSQSPSNKVTEKGKDVELRCDPISGHTALYWYRQSLGQGLEFLIYFQGNSAPDKSGLPSDRFSAERTGGSVSTLTIQRTQQEDSAVYLCASSSWTGSRSPLHFGNGTRLTVT.

A few counts support this clone. The V and J genes are TRBV6-1 and TRBJ2-1, with D possibly TRBD2 on 5 matching bases. The V gene's germline CDR1 is MNHNS and CDR2 SASEGT. The ends were cut back, 4 bases at V and 7 bases at J, with 14 bases in the middle. The length of the CDR3 is 14 residues. CDR3: CASSASSNRNEQFF. The CDR3 nucleotides are TGTGCCAGCAGTGCCTCTAGCAATCGTAATGAGCAGTTCTTC.

The CDR3 DNA reads as TGTGCCTGGGGACTAGCGTTCATCCAAGAGACCCAGTACTTC. It specifies CAWGLAFIQETQYF. This sequence joins TRBV30 and TRBJ2-5; 9 bases are shared with TRBD2. J gave up 1 base and V 5 bases, and 5 bases lay outside the gene matches. Germline CDR1 reads GTSNPN; CDR2 reads SVGIG (reference sequence). The CDR3 totals 14 residues.

The genes are TRBV7-2 and TRBJ2-3; no definite D call. CDR1 and CDR2 (germline): SGHTA, FQGNSA. V gave up 0 bases and J gave up 1 base, with 8 bases separating them. The CDR3 is 15 residues long. CDR3 sequence reads: CASSLAWAGTDTQYF. CDR3 nucleotide sequence: TGTGCCAGCAGCTTAGCTTGGGCTGGCACAGATACGCAGTATTTT.

This rearrangement joins TRBV14 to TRBJ2-7; TRBD1 agrees at 8 bases. CDR1 and CDR2 (germline): SGHDN, FVKESK. V shed 4 bases, J shed 7 bases, and the junction held 9 bases outside the gene matches. CDR3 length: 14 residues. Here the CDR3 reads CASSPWRTGREQYF. The CDR3 DNA reads as TGTGCCAGCAGCCCCTGGAGGACAGGGAGGGAGCAGTACTTC. Drawing the rest from reference TRBV14 and TRBJ2-7, the complete variable domain is EAGVTQFPSHSVIEKGQTVTLRCDPISGHDNLYWYRRVMGKEIKFLLHFVKESKQDESGMPNNRFLAERTGGTYSTLKVQPAELEDSGVYFCASSPWRTGREQYFGPGTRLTVT.

The V call is TRBV5-6, the J call TRBJ2-2, with 16 nucleotides matching TRBD2. Germline-derived CDR1 and CDR2 are SGHDT and YYEEEE. J lost 5 bases, V lost 5 bases, and 9 bases had no gene match. This CDR3 comprises 18 residues. The CDR3 reads CASSSPGLAGGGTGELFF. The CDR3 region has the DNA TGTGCCAGCAGTTCGCCGGGACTAGCGGGAGGGGGGACCGGGGAGCTGTTTTTT. The variable domain in full, with the rest retrieved from reference TRBV5-6 and TRBJ2-2, is DAGVTQSPTHLIKTRGQQVTLRCSPKSGHDTVSWYQQALGQGPQFIFQYYEEEERQRGNFPDRFSGHQFPNYSSELNVNALLLGDSALYLCASSSPGLAGGGTGELFFGEGSRLTVL.

V gene TRBV29-1 combines with J gene TRBJ2-3; D is possibly TRBD2 (5 bases). With 6 bases removed from V and 0 bases from J, the gap between germline ends came to 19 bases. The length of the CDR3 is 16 residues. Germline V lookup: CDR1 SQVTM, CDR2 ANQGSEA. CDR3 DNA sequence: TGCAGCGTCTCCTCGACTACCATTTCTAGCACAGATACGCAGTATTTT. This gives the protein CSVSSTTISSTDTQYF.

A single count supports this clone. V usage is TRBV9 and J usage is TRBJ2-3; 7 nucleotides match TRBD2. Germline V gives CDR1 SGDLS, CDR2 YYNGEE. CDR3 length equals 14 residues. With 2 bases clipped from V and 5 bases from J, the junction kept 5 bases outside the gene matches. In nucleotides, the CDR3 is TGTGCCAGCAGCGTCGAGTCTAGCGGAGATACGCAGTATTTT. Protein: CASSVESSGDTQYF.

This chain uses TRBV4-1 with TRBJ2-6, with TRBD2 identical over 7 bases. Germline V gene lookup returns CDR1 MGHRA and CDR2 YSYEKL. V dropped 0 bases and J dropped 0; count of bases not matched to a gene: 14. There are 21 residues in the CDR3. The CDR3 DNA reads as TGCGCCAGCAGCCAAGATTCACCCGCGGGGGTCCGAGGCTCTGGGGCCAACGTCCTGACTTTC. Amino acid sequence: CASSQDSPAGVRGSGANVLTF.

The chain joins TRBV27 to TRBJ1-2; tentatively, D is TRBD1 (6 bases). With 2 bases removed from V and 5 bases from J, the gap between germline ends came to 9 bases. This CDR3 is 13 amino acids long. The germline CDR1 and CDR2 sequences are MNHEY and SMNVEV (reference sequence). The CDR3 loop reads CASSLRGGYGYTF. CDR3 nucleotide sequence: TGTGCCAGCAGTTTAAGGGGGGGATATGGCTACACCTTC.

V gene TRBV7-8 combines with J gene TRBJ2-2; D is undetermined. Germline lookup yields CDR1 SGHVS and CDR2 FQNEAQ. Between the trimmed V and J ends, which lost 1 base and 2 bases, there was a span of 5 bases. The CDR3 contains 14 residues. This CDR3 is CASSLGLNTGELFF. In DNA, the CDR3 is TGTGCCAGCAGCTTAGGACTTAACACCGGGGAGCTGTTTTTT.

The J gene is TRBJ2-7, the V gene TRBV28; the D is unclear. The V gene's germline CDR1 is MDHEN and CDR2 SYDVKM. The CDR3 covers 13 residues. The ends were cut back, 6 bases at V and 2 bases at J, with 11 bases in the middle. CDR3 region: CASRETATYEQYF. CDR3 DNA sequence: TGTGCCAGCAGGGAGACGGCTACCTACGAGCAGTACTTC.

This chain joins TRBV25-1 and TRBJ2-7; 12 bases are a match to TRBD2. V dropped 6 bases and J dropped 5; count of bases not matched to a gene: 5. This CDR3 comprises 14 residues. From germline, CDR1 is MGHDK and CDR2 SYGVNS. The CDR3, as DNA: TGTGCCAGCAGGACTAGCGGGGGACGGAACGAGCAGTACTTC. Translation: CASRTSGGRNEQYF.